What follows describes a single T cell receptor (beta chain). Profiled with immunoSEQ multiplex PCR; TCRdb holds only in-frame clones, not every one. The sample contains about 70,000 clones, about 86% of which appear only once. With 5 bases removed from V and 6 bases from J, the gap between germline ends came to 13 bases. CDR3 size: 13 residues. Germline V gives CDR1 SGHVS, CDR2 FNYEAQ. The sample belongs to a study of technical replicates of blood from several donors. The chain combines TRBV7-6 with TRBJ1-2; D uncertain. The sequence derives from a human donor in good health. Some clones in this sample may be carry-over from other donors' samples. The sequencing sample was made of PBMCs. CDR3 nucleotide sequence: TGTGCCAGCAGCCCCATCGAGAGGGATGGCTACACCTTC. Translating gives CASSPIERDGYTF. Using reference TRBV7-6 and TRBJ1-2 for the parts outside the CDR3, the full variable domain is GAGVSQSPRYKVTKRGQDVALRCDPISGHVSLYWYRQALGQGPEFLTYFNYEAQQDKSGLPNDRFSAERPEGSISTLTIQRTEQRDSAMYRCASSPIERDGYTFGSGTRLTVV.